The rows below give T cell receptor beta chains drawn from one sample of a study of blood T cell repertoires in COVID-19. Libraries were prepared by immunoSEQ multiplex PCR; TCRdb keeps only in-frame clonotypes and omits some of them. Among approximately 150,000 clones, 88% were seen once, and the ten largest hold approximately 1.8%. Sequencing was done on a sample of peripheral blood. The receptor source for this set is a man between 70 and 80 years old with acute or convalescent COVID-19. Each CDR3 is given with its conserved first and last residue. A D gene is named only where the DNA matches it firmly. Clone size is stated in some rows and not others, as once, few, many or a class when expanded.

NA,TRBJ1-4,NA,TRBV15,TGTGCCACCGGTGGGGGGGCGTGGAATGAAAAACTGTTTTTT,CATGGGAWNEKLFF
NA,TRBJ2-7,TRBD1,TRBV28,TGTGCCATCAAAAGACAGGGGGCCTCCTACGAGCAGTACTTC,CAIKRQGASYEQYF
NA,TRBJ2-7,NA,TRBV6-5,TGTGCCAGCACTAGCAGCGACGAGCAGTACTTC,CASTSSDEQYF
NA,TRBJ1-5,NA,TRBV12-3/TRBV12-4,TGTGCCAGTGACAGCTCGAGCAATCAGCCCCAGCATTTT,CASDSSSNQPQHF
NA,TRBJ1-5,NA,TRBV6-2/TRBV6-3,TGTGCCAGCAGTCCCGACAGTAGCAATCAGCCCCAGCATTTT,CASSPDSSNQPQHF
NA,TRBJ2-7,TRBD1,TRBV27,TGTGCCAGCAGTTTATCCGACAGGGCCTACGAGCAGTACTTC,CASSLSDRAYEQYF
NA,TRBJ1-6,NA,TRBV30,TGTGCCTGGAATCTAAATTCACCCCTCCACTTT,CAWNLNSPLHF
NA,TRBJ1-1,NA,TRBV2,TGTGCCAGCAGTGATCGGGCACGGGATACTGAAGCTTTCTTT,CASSDRARDTEAFF
NA,TRBJ1-1,NA,TRBV30,TGTGCCTGGAGTGCCGGACAAGCAAAAGGAGCTTTCTTT,CAWSAGQAKGAFF
once,TRBJ2-2,TRBD2,TRBV30,TGTGCCTGGTCCGGGACTAGCGGGGCCGGCGGGGAGCTGTTTTTT,CAWSGTSGAGGELFF
once,TRBJ2-1,TRBD2,TRBV5-6,TGTGCCAGCAGCTGGACTAGTGAGCAGTTCTTC,CASSWTSEQFF
NA,TRBJ1-2,NA,TRBV21-1,TGTGCCAGCAGCAAAACGACCCCGGGGGGGCTCAACTATGGCTACACCTTC,CASSKTTPGGLNYGYTF
NA,TRBJ2-1,TRBD2,TRBV6-1,TGTGCCAGCAGTGAAGGGACTAGCGGGAGTGATGAGCAGTTCTTC,CASSEGTSGSDEQFF
once,TRBJ1-2,NA,TRBV6-5,TGTGCCAGCAGTTACGGGGGGACTAGTGGCTACACCTTC,CASSYGGTSGYTF
NA,TRBJ2-6,TRBD1,TRBV2,TGTGCCAGCAGTGAAATGGGGACAGGTGCTGGTGGGGCCAACGTCCTGACTTTC,CASSEMGTGAGGANVLTF
NA,TRBJ2-2,TRBD2,TRBV14,TGTGCCAGCAGTCTCAGACTAGCGCCGACCGGGGAGCTGTTTTTT,CASSLRLAPTGELFF
NA,TRBJ1-5,NA,TRBV19,TGTGCCAGTAGTCTGACAGGTGGCAATCAGCCCCAGCATTTT,CASSLTGGNQPQHF
once,TRBJ2-4,TRBD2,TRBV7-2,TGTGCCAGCAGCTTAGCGCTGGCGGGAGGGAGGAGAAACATTCAGTACTTC,CASSLALAGGRRNIQYF
NA,TRBJ1-5,NA,TRBV9,TGTGCCAGCAGCGTTGGGCCCGATGGTGGCAATCAGCCCCAGCATTTT,CASSVGPDGGNQPQHF
NA,TRBJ1-1,TRBD1,TRBV15,TGTGCCACCAGCAGGGAAGACAGGGTGAGGGCTGAAGCTTTCTTT,CATSREDRVRAEAFF
NA,TRBJ1-6,NA,TRBV19,TGTGCCAGTAGTACACGGGACTACGAGGCACCCCTCCACTTT,CASSTRDYEAPLHF
NA,TRBJ2-7,NA,TRBV3-1/TRBV3-2,TGTGCCAGCAGCCAACTTTACGAGCAGTACTTC,CASSQLYEQYF
few,TRBJ1-6,NA,TRBV6-5,TGTGGTTTAGCGGCAGACTATAATTCACCCCTCCACTTT,CGLAADYNSPLHF
NA,TRBJ2-1,NA,TRBV28,TGTGCCAGCAGTGTCGTCCCGAATGAGCAGTTCTTC,CASSVVPNEQFF
NA,TRBJ2-1,TRBD2,TRBV29-1,TGCAGCGCCATGGGACTAGCGGGTTACAATGAGCAGTTCTTC,CSAMGLAGYNEQFF
once,TRBJ2-3,NA,TRBV7-9,TGTGCCAGCAGCTTTTACACAGATACGCAGTATTTT,CASSFYTDTQYF
NA,TRBJ2-1,NA,TRBV1,TGCACCAGCAGACCCGGGACTAGCGGGTACAATGAGCAGTTCTTC,CTSRPGTSGYNEQFF
NA,TRBJ2-2,NA,TRBV24-1,TGTGCCACCAGTGACCTAGGCGCATATGAGGACACCGGGGAGCTGTTTTTT,CATSDLGAYEDTGELFF
NA,TRBJ1-2,TRBD1,TRBV19,TGTGCCAGTAGTCCGGGACAGGGTTATGGCTACACCTTC,CASSPGQGYGYTF
NA,TRBJ1-3,TRBD1,TRBV28,TGTGCCAGCAACGGCAGGGAGGCAGGGGGCCCTGGAAACACCATATATTTT,CASNGREAGGPGNTIYF
NA,TRBJ1-6,NA,TRBV7-9,TGTGCCAGCAGCTTCGGCGGACAGCCAGCTTATAATTCACCCCTCCACTTT,CASSFGGQPAYNSPLHF
once,TRBJ1-5,TRBD1,TRBV30,TGTGCCTGGAGTAACGACAGGGTGGGAAGCAATCAGCCCCAGCATTTT,CAWSNDRVGSNQPQHF
NA,TRBJ2-5,TRBD2,TRBV5-5,TGTGCCAGCAGCTTGGGGAGCGGGGGTCTCCAAGAGACCCAGTACTTC,CASSLGSGGLQETQYF
few,TRBJ1-6,TRBD1,TRBV6-5,TGTGCCAGCAGGTCAGGGGGCGGGAATTCACCCCTCCACTTT,CASRSGGGNSPLHF
NA,TRBJ1-2,NA,TRBV5-4,TGTGCCAGCAGCTTTTCCAGGGAGGGCTATGGCTACACCTTC,CASSFSREGYGYTF
NA,TRBJ2-7,TRBD2,TRBV19,TGTGCCAGTAGCCGGACTAGCGGGGGTCTCTACGAGCAGTACTTC,CASSRTSGGLYEQYF
NA,TRBJ2-7,TRBD1,TRBV19,TGTGCCAGTACCCCCTCCGGGACAGGGGCAAACGAGCAGTACTTC,CASTPSGTGANEQYF
NA,TRBJ2-7,NA,TRBV5-4,TGTGCCAGCAGCTTGGTACAGGGAAACATCCACGAGCAGTACTTC,CASSLVQGNIHEQYF
few,TRBJ1-6,NA,TRBV28,TGTGCCAGCAGCCTCCCCCTCAGCGGTTCACCCCTCCACTTT,CASSLPLSGSPLHF
once,TRBJ2-7,TRBD2,TRBV2,TGTGCCAGCAGTGAGGGACTAGCGGGGGGCTACGAGCAGTACTTC,CASSEGLAGGYEQYF
NA,TRBJ1-3,TRBD1,TRBV19,TGTGCCAGTAGTATCGGGACAGGGGGCGGAAACACCATATATTTT,CASSIGTGGGNTIYF
once,TRBJ2-7,NA,TRBV24-1,TGTGCCACCAGTGCGGGCGGGCCGATCTACGAGCAGTACTTC,CATSAGGPIYEQYF
NA,TRBJ1-6,NA,TRBV9,TGTGCCAGCAGCCCCCGGGCGGGAGTGCCCCTCCACTTT,CASSPRAGVPLHF